The source of this T cell receptor (beta chain) is a study of PD-1 blockade in classical Hodgkin lymphoma (dated by TCRdb to the early 2020s). About the investigation overall: Nivolumab dosing was 3 mg/kg intravenously every 2 weeks, continuing until either disease progression or unacceptable toxicity. A peripheral blood immune signature of response to PD-1 blockade in classical Hodgkin lymphoma was defined using TCR beta sequencing and CyTOF.

Genomic DNA was extracted with the Qiagen DNeasy kit from unsorted PBMCs and from negatively selected CD4+ and CD8+ fractions. Using primers that anneal to V and J segments, immunoSEQ multiplex PCR amplified the TCR beta CDR3 regions. Amplification bias was minimized using a synthetic immune receptor repertoire, and residual bias was removed computationally after sequencing. As for the authors' bioinformatics: Repertoire diversity was quantified as the Shannon entropy index using custom Python scripts. Unsorted, CD4+ and CD8+ repertoires were analyzed separately, except for combined analyses in which CD4+ and CD8+ sequences were merged in silico. Clonal expansion was defined as a frequency increase of at least 2-fold after treatment compared with C1D1, and clones undetected at baseline were assigned a pseudocount of 0.5. Singleton clones were defined as clones with 0 or 1 copy at C1D1, and non-singleton clones were defined as clones with 2 or more copies. Clones expanded in unsorted samples were assigned a CD4+, CD8+ or unknown annotation through matching of protein sequences in sorted samples from the same patient. Wilcoxon tests on paired samples were used to test changes in diversity from C1D1 to C4D1. The clones in this table, taken by TCRdb from immuneACCESS, are in-frame only. Not every clone is retained; where verified, under half of the shortfall comes from an unresolved V gene, and the cause of the rest is unknown. V and J calls and clone size are given by that table; D and trimming were obtained from the DNA. This sample comprises about 46,000 clones, around 76% of them detected only once. The ten top clones hold approximately 12% of the sample.

The CDR3 runs 12 amino acids, cysteine and phenylalanine included. Just CDR3 DNA is preserved here, 36 bases in frame from base 1. Trimming takes 1 base from V and 9 bases from J, and the germline ends sit 7 bases apart. CDR1 is given as SEHNR and CDR2 as FQNEAQ, both from the germline V gene (reference sequence). As for this clone: Its binding antigen is unknown. No much larger clonotype is one base removed from it; base qualities were not supplied.

What the study reported, not specific to this receptor: The study was limited to a single clinical trial cohort, and causes of repertoire differences, possibly disease activity or prior therapy, remained undefined. Trial patients achieving complete response had baseline diversity similar to newly diagnosed patients, whereas partial responders and progressors had significantly lower diversity. Baseline TCR diversity was reported to be lower in newly diagnosed patients than in healthy donors, and even lower in relapsed/refractory patients. Lower diversity was observed in patients in whom nivolumab was started less than 1 year after ASCT, and these patients were excluded from later analyses so that confounding by immune reconstitution would be avoided. By C4D1, a significant rise was seen in CD4+ TCR diversity but not in CD8+ TCR diversity (p=0.0027 vs p=0.16), and the rise was most apparent among complete responders (p=0.02).

The time point label on this specimen signifies: cycle 4 day 1 (C4D1), after less than seven weeks of nivolumab. Relapse after autologous stem cell transplantation had occurred in all trial patients, and cohorts A, B and C were distinguished by prior brentuximab vedotin exposure. A total of under 70 patients with relapsed/refractory classical Hodgkin lymphoma made up the trial cohort, and each patient's best overall response was complete response, partial response or progressive disease. In the multi-cohort phase II CheckMate 205 trial, trial patients received single-agent nivolumab. An independent review committee assessed best overall response by applying the 2007 International Working Group response criteria. Trial PBMCs were collected just before the start of nivolumab (C1D1) and during therapy at cycle 2 day 1 and cycle 4 day 1. After peripheral blood was drawn into 8 mL Vacutainer Cell Preparation Tubes, PBMCs were isolated by centrifugation and then cryopreserved.

The chain is made from TRBV7-9 and TRBJ2-1, with no D gene named confidently. This TCR was recovered from a human donor with classical Hodgkin lymphoma. The specimen was peripheral blood mononuclear cells (PBMCs), collected before the fourth cycle of nivolumab. At the DNA level, the sequence is TGTGCCAGCAGCTTAGATTTTAGTGAGCAGTTCTTC. It translates as CASSLDFSEQFF.